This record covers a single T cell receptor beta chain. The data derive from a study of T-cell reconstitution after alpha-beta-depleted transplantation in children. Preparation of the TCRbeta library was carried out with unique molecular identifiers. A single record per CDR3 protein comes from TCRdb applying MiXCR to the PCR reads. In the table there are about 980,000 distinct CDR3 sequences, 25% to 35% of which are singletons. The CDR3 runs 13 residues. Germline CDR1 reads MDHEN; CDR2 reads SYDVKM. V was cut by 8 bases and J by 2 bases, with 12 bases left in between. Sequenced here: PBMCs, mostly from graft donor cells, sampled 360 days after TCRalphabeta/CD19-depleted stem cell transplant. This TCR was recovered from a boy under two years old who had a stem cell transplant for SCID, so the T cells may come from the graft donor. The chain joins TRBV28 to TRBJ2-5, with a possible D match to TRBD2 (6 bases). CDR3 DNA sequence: TGTGCCAGCCCGGAGGGCTCTCAAGAGACCCAGTACTTC. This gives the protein CASPEGSQETQYF.